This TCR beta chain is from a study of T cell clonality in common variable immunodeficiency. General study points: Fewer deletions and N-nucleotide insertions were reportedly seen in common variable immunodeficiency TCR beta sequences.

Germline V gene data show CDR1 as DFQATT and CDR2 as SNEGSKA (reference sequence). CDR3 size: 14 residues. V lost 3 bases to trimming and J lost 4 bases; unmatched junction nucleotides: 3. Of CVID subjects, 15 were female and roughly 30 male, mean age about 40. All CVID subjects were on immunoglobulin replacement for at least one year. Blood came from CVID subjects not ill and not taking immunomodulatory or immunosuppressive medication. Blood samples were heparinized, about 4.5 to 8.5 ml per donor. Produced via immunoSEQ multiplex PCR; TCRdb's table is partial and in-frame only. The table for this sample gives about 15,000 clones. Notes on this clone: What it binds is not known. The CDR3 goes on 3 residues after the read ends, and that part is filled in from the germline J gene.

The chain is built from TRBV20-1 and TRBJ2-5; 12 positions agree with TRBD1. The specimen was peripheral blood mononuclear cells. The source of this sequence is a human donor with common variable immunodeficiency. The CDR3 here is CSARAGQGAETQYF. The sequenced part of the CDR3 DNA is TGCAGTGCTAGGGCGGGACAGGGGGCAGAGACC.